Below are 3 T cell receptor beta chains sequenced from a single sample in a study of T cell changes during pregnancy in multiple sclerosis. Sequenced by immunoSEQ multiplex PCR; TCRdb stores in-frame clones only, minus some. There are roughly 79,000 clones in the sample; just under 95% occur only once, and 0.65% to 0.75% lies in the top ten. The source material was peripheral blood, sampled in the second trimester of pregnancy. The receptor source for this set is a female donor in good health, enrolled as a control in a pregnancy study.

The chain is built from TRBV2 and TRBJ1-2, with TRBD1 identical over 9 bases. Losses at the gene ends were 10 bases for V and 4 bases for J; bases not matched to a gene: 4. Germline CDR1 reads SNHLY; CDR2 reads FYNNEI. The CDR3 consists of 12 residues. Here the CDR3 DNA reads TGTGCCATCTCGGACAGGGGCTATGGCTACACCTTC. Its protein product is CAISDRGYGYTF.

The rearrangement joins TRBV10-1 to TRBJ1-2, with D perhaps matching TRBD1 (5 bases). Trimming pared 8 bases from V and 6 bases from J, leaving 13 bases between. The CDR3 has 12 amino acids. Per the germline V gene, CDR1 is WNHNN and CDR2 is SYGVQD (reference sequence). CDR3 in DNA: TGCGCCAGCTGGGGGGTCTTGGATGGCTACACCTTC. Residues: CASWGVLDGYTF.

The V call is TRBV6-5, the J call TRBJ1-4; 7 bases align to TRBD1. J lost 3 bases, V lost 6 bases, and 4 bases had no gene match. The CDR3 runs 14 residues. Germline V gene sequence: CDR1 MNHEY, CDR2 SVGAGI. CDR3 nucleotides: TGTGCCAGCAGCCCCACAGGGGCTAATGAAAAACTGTTTTTT. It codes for CASSPTGANEKLFF.